This TCR beta chain was captured by sequencing in a study of cytomegalovirus exposure and HLA in healthy donors. Regarding the study as a whole: Compared with the roughly 700-donor mean, an Asian-associated ancestry cluster reportedly had fewer N-insertions, according to a later analysis.

About this clone: Antigen: not known.

60 Vbeta and 13 Jbeta primers were used in PCR. Clones were sequenced by immunoSEQ multiplex PCR, and TCRdb holds only the in-frame ones, with some missing. The sample holds under 200,000 clones, about 85% seen once. The sequencing sample was made of PBMCs. This sequence originates from a man aged 25 to 40 in good health and CMV-seropositive.

In nucleotides, the CDR3 is TGTGCCAGCAGTGCCACGCGGGGGGGTTCTGGAAACACCATATATTTT. Encoded protein: CASSATRGGSGNTIYF. The J gene is TRBJ1-3, the V gene TRBV9, with TRBD1 as a possible D gene (5 bases). CDR3 length: 16 residues. Trimming took off 5 bases at V and 1 base at J, with 16 bases between the two ends. CDR1 is SGDLS, CDR2 YYNGEE, per germline.